Listed below are T cell receptor beta chains from one sample, sequenced in a study of blood T cell repertoires in COVID-19. Assay used: immunoSEQ multiplex PCR; TCRdb lists only in-frame clones, some missing. There are tens of thousands of clones in the sample; about 86% occur only once, and approximately 7.2% lies in the top ten. The specimen was peripheral blood. These receptors were taken from a man aged 45-65 years with active COVID-19. Both conserved end residues are part of each CDR3. The order of the fields is J gene, clone size, V gene, D gene, CDR3 DNA, CDR3 protein. The D gene is left open where the match is weak. The listing skips clone size in some rows; elsewhere it reads once, few, many or a size class.

J gene: TRBJ2-3
clone size: -
V gene: TRBV11-2
D gene: -
CDR3 DNA: TGTGCCAGCAGCTTAGGGACAGCTACAGATACGCAGTATTTT
CDR3 protein: CASSLGTATDTQYF

J gene: TRBJ2-3
clone size: -
V gene: TRBV18
D gene: TRBD2
CDR3 DNA: TGTGCCAGCTCGCCCCGACTAGCTGTAGTTACAGATACGCAGTATTTT
CDR3 protein: CASSPRLAVVTDTQYF

J gene: TRBJ2-7
clone size: -
V gene: TRBV14
D gene: -
CDR3 DNA: TGTGCCAGCAGCCAAGTACAGGGCTACGAGCAGTACTTC
CDR3 protein: CASSQVQGYEQYF

J gene: TRBJ2-3
clone size: -
V gene: TRBV19
D gene: -
CDR3 DNA: TGTGCCAGTAGCCCCGGGACACCAATTAGCGGGTATACAGATACGCAGTATTTT
CDR3 protein: CASSPGTPISGYTDTQYF

J gene: TRBJ1-1
clone size: -
V gene: TRBV10-1
D gene: TRBD1
CDR3 DNA: TGCGCCAGCAGTGGACAGGGAGGAACTGAAGCTTTCTTT
CDR3 protein: CASSGQGGTEAFF

J gene: TRBJ2-2
clone size: -
V gene: TRBV24-1
D gene: TRBD2
CDR3 DNA: TGTGCCACCGCGCTAGCGGGAGCCGGGGAGCTGTTTTTT
CDR3 protein: CATALAGAGELFF

J gene: TRBJ1-2
clone size: -
V gene: TRBV2
D gene: -
CDR3 DNA: TGTGCCAGCAACGGCGGACAAAACTATGGCTACACCTTC
CDR3 protein: CASNGGQNYGYTF

J gene: TRBJ2-1
clone size: -
V gene: TRBV5-1
D gene: TRBD2
CDR3 DNA: TGCGCCAGCAGCTTGGGGCCTGCTAGCGGGGGGATCTCCTATGAGCAGTTCTTC
CDR3 protein: CASSLGPASGGISYEQFF

J gene: TRBJ2-7
clone size: -
V gene: TRBV7-2
D gene: -
CDR3 DNA: TGTGCCAGCAGCTTAGGATCAGGCTACGAGCAGTACTTC
CDR3 protein: CASSLGSGYEQYF

J gene: TRBJ2-5
clone size: once
V gene: TRBV11-2
D gene: -
CDR3 DNA: TGTGCCAGCAGAAGCCCGGACAATTTGGAGACCCAGTACTTC
CDR3 protein: CASRSPDNLETQYF

J gene: TRBJ2-1
clone size: -
V gene: TRBV9
D gene: TRBD2
CDR3 DNA: TGTGCCAGCAGCGTAAGTTCTAGCGGCTACAATGAGCAGTTCTTC
CDR3 protein: CASSVSSSGYNEQFF

J gene: TRBJ2-6
clone size: -
V gene: TRBV6-5
D gene: TRBD1
CDR3 DNA: TGTGCCAGCAGCCTACAGGGGTCTGGGGCCAACGTCCTGACTTTC
CDR3 protein: CASSLQGSGANVLTF

J gene: TRBJ1-4
clone size: -
V gene: TRBV5-8
D gene: TRBD1
CDR3 DNA: TGTGCCAGCAGCACGGGACAGTCCCAAACTAATGAAAAACTGTTTTTT
CDR3 protein: CASSTGQSQTNEKLFF

J gene: TRBJ2-1
clone size: -
V gene: TRBV2
D gene: TRBD1
CDR3 DNA: TGTGCCAGCAGTCCCCGGGACAGGGGGATGAATGAGCAGTTCTTC
CDR3 protein: CASSPRDRGMNEQFF

J gene: TRBJ2-5
clone size: -
V gene: TRBV9
D gene: -
CDR3 DNA: TGTGCCAGCAGCGTAGAACAGGAGCAAGAGACCCAGTACTTC
CDR3 protein: CASSVEQEQETQYF

J gene: TRBJ2-1
clone size: -
V gene: TRBV27
D gene: TRBD2
CDR3 DNA: TGTGCCAGCAGGAGGGGAATAGGACTAGCGGGAGGTGGCTACAATGAGCAGTTCTTC
CDR3 protein: CASRRGIGLAGGGYNEQFF

J gene: TRBJ2-5
clone size: -
V gene: TRBV27
D gene: -
CDR3 DNA: TGTGCCAGCAGTTTAGTGGGTAGCCGCGAGACCCAGTACTTC
CDR3 protein: CASSLVGSRETQYF